Shown below are 14 T cell receptor beta chains from a single sample sequenced in a study of cytomegalovirus exposure and HLA in healthy donors. Primers: 60 Vbeta forward and 13 Jbeta reverse. Repertoires were generated with immunoSEQ multiplex PCR, while TCRdb's copy carries only in-frame clones and drops some. Of some 110,000 clones in the sample, around 75% were seen once. The material sequenced was PBMCs. All receptors come from a man younger than 45 in good health and CMV-seronegative.

V and J are TRBV4-3 and TRBJ1-4; the D gene is possibly TRBD1 (6 bases). The CDR3 is 18 amino acids. V lost 0 bases and J 4 bases, leaving 18 bases between the germline ends. The germline CDR1 and CDR2 sequences are LGHNA and YSLEER. CDR3 bases: TGCGCCAGCAGCCAAGAGCCGCAGGGGATCAGGCGTAATGAAAAACTGTTTTTT. Amino acids: CASSQEPQGIRRNEKLFF.

The chain couples TRBV7-2 to TRBJ1-2, with D possibly being TRBD1 (5 bases). This CDR3 contains 15 residues. Germline assignment: CDR1 SGHTA and CDR2 FQGNSA. V shed 5 bases and J shed 1 base, with 14 bases lying between them. For the CDR3, the DNA is TGTGCCAGCAGCCCAGGGCTTCAACGTAACTATGGCTACACCTTC. The encoded protein is CASSPGLQRNYGYTF. Full variable domain (missing parts from reference TRBV7-2 and TRBJ1-2): GAGVSQSPSNKVTEKGKDVELRCDPISGHTALYWYRQSLGQGLEFLIYFQGNSAPDKSGLPSDRFSAERTGGSVSTLTIQRTQQEDSAVYLCASSPGLQRNYGYTFGSGTRLTVV.

The CDR3 DNA reads TGTGCCAGCAGTTTAGCGCGGGGGGGCGAACGAGATACGCAGTATTTT. Translation gives CASSLARGGERDTQYF. The rearrangement links TRBV28 to TRBJ2-3; TRBD2 aligns across 9 bases. Per the germline V gene, CDR1 is MDHEN and CDR2 is SYDVKM. The CDR3 length is 16 residues. V gave up 2 bases and J gave up 5 bases; unmatched junction bases: 8.

The chain uses TRBV5-1 and TRBJ2-1; D may be TRBD2 (5 bases). CDR1 and CDR2 (germline): SGHRS, YFSETQ. V lost 5 bases and J lost 8, with 11 bases in between. This CDR3 comprises 12 residues. The CDR3 loop is CASSLGGHEQFF. CDR3 DNA: TGCGCCAGCAGTCTCGGAGGCCATGAGCAGTTCTTC.

Concerning this clone itself: The sample holds other DNA sequences that translate to the same CDR3. The chain recombines TRBV5-6 with TRBJ2-7, with TRBD1 as a possible D gene (5 bases). V lost 5 bases, J lost 0 bases, and 9 bases lay in between. The CDR3 runs 13 residues. Germline V CDR1 and CDR2: SGHDT, YYEEEE. The CDR3 region has the DNA TGTGCCAGCAGGATTGACAGCTCCTACGAGCAGTACTTC. Its protein is CASRIDSSYEQYF.

This chain uses TRBV30 with TRBJ2-3, with 7 bases aligning to TRBD2. This CDR3 region has 15 residues. With 8 bases clipped from V and 0 bases from J, the junction kept 11 bases outside the gene matches. Germline lookup yields CDR1 GTSNPN and CDR2 SVGIG (reference sequence). The CDR3 DNA sequence: TGTGCCAGGGCAGCATTGCGGGGGAGCACAGATACGCAGTATTTT. This translates into CARAALRGSTDTQYF.

The rearrangement links TRBV2 to TRBJ2-3; 13 positions agree with TRBD2. Trimming took 6 bases from V and 2 from J; bases not matched to a gene: 8. The V gene's germline CDR1 is SNHLY and CDR2 FYNNEI. The CDR3 has 17 residues. The CDR3 is CASRGTSGNPYTDTQYF. In nucleotides, the CDR3 is TGTGCCAGCAGGGGGACTAGCGGGAACCCCTACACAGATACGCAGTATTTT.

This chain uses TRBV11-2 with TRBJ2-5, with 7 bases fitting TRBD1. The J call could be wrong; TRBJ2-7 is a better fit for the DNA end. Germline V gene sequence: CDR1 SGHAT, CDR2 FQNNGV. This CDR3 is built from 15 residues. The CDR3 DNA reads as TGTGCCAGCAGCTTAGAGAGGGGACAGACGAGCGAGCAGTACTTC. This sequence encodes CASSLERGQTSEQYF.

The CDR3 nucleotides are TGCGCCAGCAGCAAGGGACAGGGAATCATCTCAAACTATGGCTACACCTTC. It specifies CASSKGQGIISNYGYTF. This sequence joins TRBV5-1 and TRBJ1-2; 9 positions agree with TRBD1. Germline CDR1 is SGHRS and CDR2 is YFSETQ. The CDR3 sequence is 17 residues long. J was trimmed by 2 bases and V by 4 bases; bases with no gene match: 12. Using reference TRBV5-1 and TRBJ1-2 for the parts outside the CDR3, the full variable domain is KAGVTQTPRYLIKTRGQQVTLSCSPISGHRSVSWYQQTPGQGLQFLFEYFSETQRNKGNFPGRFSGRQFSNSRSEMNVSTLELGDSALYLCASSKGQGIISNYGYTFGSGTRLTVV.

The chain employs TRBV5-1 and TRBJ1-1; D remains unclear. The germline V and J ends were trimmed by 2 bases and 1 base, with 6 bases remaining between them. CDR1 is SGHRS and CDR2 is YFSETQ in the germline V gene. The CDR3 spans 13 residues. The CDR3 nucleotides read TGCGCCAGCAGCTTCCGGGAGAACACTGAAGCTTTCTTT. It codes for CASSFRENTEAFF.

The chain links TRBV7-2 to TRBJ2-2; 9 nucleotides align to TRBD1. The CDR3 is 17 residues long. Looked up from germline, CDR1 is SGHTA and CDR2 is FQGNSA. Germline trimming cut 1 base from V and 4 bases from J; bases unmatched to any gene: 7. CDR3 in DNA: TGTGCCAGCAGCTTAGGAAGGGGACAGGGCGGCACCGGGGAGCTGTTTTTT. Translated: CASSLGRGQGGTGELFF.

The J gene is TRBJ1-2, the V gene TRBV19; TRBD1 agrees at 9 bases. Trimming cost V 5 bases and J 5 bases; bases outside gene matches: 3. CDR1 is LNHDA, CDR2 SQIVND, per germline (reference sequence). This CDR3 comprises 13 residues. The CDR3 is CASSPGQGYGYTF. The CDR3 DNA follows: TGTGCCAGTAGTCCCGGACAGGGGTATGGCTACACCTTC.

For this clone: The junction differs from germline at one of its ends, possibly a read error. The chain employs TRBV25-1 and TRBJ2-6; D might be TRBD1 (5 bases). Per germline, CDR1 MGHDK and CDR2 SYGVNS. CDR3 length: 13 amino acids. The CDR3 DNA follows: TGTGCCAGCAATCCCTCTGGGGCCAACGGCCTGACTTTC. Protein sequence: CASNPSGANGLTF. Using reference TRBV25-1 and TRBJ2-6 for the parts outside the CDR3, the full variable domain is EADIYQTPRYLVIGTGKKITLECSQTMGHDKMYWYQQDPGMELHLIHYSYGVNSTEKGDLSSESTVSRIRTEHFPLTLESARPSHTSQYLCASNPSGANGLTFGAGSRLTVL.

This sequence joins TRBV5-1 and TRBJ2-5; 9 bases fit TRBD1. Germline values: CDR1 SGHRS, CDR2 YFSETQ. CDR3 length equals 15 residues. Trimming removed 0 bases from V and 2 bases from J; junction bases left unmatched: 2. The CDR3 DNA is TGCGCCAGCAGCTTGGACAGGGGGCAGCAAGAGACCCAGTACTTC. It is translated as CASSLDRGQQETQYF.